This TCR beta chain was retrieved from a study of T cell clones after liver transplantation. Study in general: Liver transplant recipients had immunosuppression withdrawal attempted within 2 years. At least one year of complete immunosuppression withdrawal without enzymes over twice normal defined tolerance. Blood was drawn pre-transplant, before withdrawal, and after full or failed withdrawal.

Assay used: immunoSEQ multiplex PCR; TCRdb lists only in-frame clones, some missing. The profile shows about 15,000 clones, approximately 81% of them singletons. About this clone: The antigen remains undetermined.

Germline CDR1 and CDR2: MNHEY and SVGAGI. The V gene end was trimmed by 7 bases and the J gene end by 7 bases; junction bases not matched to a gene: 7. The CDR3 sequence is 13 residues long. The study, taken as a whole, reports: These preliminary findings come from unstandardized post-transplant sampling times.

This clonotype was sampled from a human patient who received a liver transplant. Some T cells may have come from the graft donor. The chain combines TRBV6-5 with TRBJ1-1; the match to TRBD1 covers 9 bases. The sample was CD8+ T cells from blood, taken approximately 50 months after liver transplant. CDR3 DNA: TGTGCCAGCAATCTACAGGGGGCCGGTGAAGCTTTCTTT. It specifies CASNLQGAGEAFF.